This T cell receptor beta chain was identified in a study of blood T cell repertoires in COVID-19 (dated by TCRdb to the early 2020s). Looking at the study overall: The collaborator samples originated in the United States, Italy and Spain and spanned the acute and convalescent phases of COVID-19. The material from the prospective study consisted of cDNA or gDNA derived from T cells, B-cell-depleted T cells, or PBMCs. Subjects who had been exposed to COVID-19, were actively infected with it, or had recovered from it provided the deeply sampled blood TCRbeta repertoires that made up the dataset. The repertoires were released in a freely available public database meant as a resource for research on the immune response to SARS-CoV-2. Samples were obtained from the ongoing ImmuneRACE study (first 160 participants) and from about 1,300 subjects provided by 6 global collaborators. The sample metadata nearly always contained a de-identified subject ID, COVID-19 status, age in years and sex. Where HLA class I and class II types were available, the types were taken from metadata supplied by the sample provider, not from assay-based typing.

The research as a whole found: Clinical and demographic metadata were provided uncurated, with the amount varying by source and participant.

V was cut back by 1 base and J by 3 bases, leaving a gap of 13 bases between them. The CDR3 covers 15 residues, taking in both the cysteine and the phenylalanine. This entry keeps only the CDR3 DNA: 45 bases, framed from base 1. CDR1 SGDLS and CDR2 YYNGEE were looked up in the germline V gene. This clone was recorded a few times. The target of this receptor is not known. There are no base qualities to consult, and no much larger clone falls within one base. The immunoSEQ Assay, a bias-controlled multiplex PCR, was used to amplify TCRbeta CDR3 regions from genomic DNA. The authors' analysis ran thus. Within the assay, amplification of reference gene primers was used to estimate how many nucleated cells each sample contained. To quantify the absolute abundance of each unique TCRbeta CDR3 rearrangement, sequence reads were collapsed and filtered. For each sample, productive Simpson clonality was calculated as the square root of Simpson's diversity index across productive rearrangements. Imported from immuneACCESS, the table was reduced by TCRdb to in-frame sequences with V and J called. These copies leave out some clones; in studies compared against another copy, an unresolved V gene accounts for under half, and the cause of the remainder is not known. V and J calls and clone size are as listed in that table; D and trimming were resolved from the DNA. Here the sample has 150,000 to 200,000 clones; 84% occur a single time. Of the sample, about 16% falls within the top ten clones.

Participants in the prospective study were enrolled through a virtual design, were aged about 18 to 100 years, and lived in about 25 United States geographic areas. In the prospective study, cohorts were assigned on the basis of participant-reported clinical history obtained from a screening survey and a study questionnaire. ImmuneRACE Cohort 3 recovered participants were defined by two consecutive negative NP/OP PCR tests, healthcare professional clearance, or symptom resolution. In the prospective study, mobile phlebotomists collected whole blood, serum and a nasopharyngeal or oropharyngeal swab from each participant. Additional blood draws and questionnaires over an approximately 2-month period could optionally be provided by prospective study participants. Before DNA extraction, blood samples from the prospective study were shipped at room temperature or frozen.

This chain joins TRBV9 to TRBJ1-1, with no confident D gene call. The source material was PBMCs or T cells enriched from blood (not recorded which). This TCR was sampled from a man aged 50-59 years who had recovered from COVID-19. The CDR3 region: CASSVKNSADTEAFF. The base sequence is TGTGCCAGCAGCGTAAAGAACAGTGCTGACACTGAAGCTTTCTTT.